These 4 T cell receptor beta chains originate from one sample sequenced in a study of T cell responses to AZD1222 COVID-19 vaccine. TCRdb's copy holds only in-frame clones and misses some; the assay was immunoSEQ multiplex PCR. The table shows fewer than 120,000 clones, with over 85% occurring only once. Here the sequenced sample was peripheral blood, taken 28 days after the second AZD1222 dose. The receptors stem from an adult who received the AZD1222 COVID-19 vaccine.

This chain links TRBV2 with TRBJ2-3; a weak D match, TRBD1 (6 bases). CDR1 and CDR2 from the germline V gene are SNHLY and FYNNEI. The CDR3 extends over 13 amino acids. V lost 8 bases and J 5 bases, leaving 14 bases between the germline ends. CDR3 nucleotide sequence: TGTGCCAGCCGTGGACAGTACAGAGATACGCAGTATTTT. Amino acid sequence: CASRGQYRDTQYF. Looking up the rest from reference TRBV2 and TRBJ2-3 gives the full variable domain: EPEVTQTPSHQVTQMGQEVILRCVPISNHLYFYWYRQILGQKVEFLVSFYNNEISEKSEIFDDQFSVERPDGSNFTLKIRSTKLEDSAMYFCASRGQYRDTQYFGPGTRLTVL.

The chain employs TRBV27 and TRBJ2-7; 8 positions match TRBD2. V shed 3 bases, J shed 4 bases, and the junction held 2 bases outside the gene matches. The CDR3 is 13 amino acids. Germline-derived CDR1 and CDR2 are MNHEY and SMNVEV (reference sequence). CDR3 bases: TGTGCCAGCAGTTTGACTAGCGCTTACGAGCAGTACTTC. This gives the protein CASSLTSAYEQYF.

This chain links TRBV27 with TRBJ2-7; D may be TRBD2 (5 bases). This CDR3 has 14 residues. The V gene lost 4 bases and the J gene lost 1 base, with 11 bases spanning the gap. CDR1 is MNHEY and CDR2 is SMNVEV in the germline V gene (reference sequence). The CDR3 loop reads CASSSFGGSYEQYF. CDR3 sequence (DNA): TGTGCCAGCAGTTCCTTTGGCGGGTCCTACGAGCAGTACTTC.

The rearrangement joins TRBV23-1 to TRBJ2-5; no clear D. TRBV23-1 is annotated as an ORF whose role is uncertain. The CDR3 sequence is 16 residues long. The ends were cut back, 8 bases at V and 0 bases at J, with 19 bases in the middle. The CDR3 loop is CASPERPVFYQETQYF. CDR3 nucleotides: TGCGCCAGCCCCGAAAGGCCCGTATTTTACCAAGAGACCCAGTACTTC.